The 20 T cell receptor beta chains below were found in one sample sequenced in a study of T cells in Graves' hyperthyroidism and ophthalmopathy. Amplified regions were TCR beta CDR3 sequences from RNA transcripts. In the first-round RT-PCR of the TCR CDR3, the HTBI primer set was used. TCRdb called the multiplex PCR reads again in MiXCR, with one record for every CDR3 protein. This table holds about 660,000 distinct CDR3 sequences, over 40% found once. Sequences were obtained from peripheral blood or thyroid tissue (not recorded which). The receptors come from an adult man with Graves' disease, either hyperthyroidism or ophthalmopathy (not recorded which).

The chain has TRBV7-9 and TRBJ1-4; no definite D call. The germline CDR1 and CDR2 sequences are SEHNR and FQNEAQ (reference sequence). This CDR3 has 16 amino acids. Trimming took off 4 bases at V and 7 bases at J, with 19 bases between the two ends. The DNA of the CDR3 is TGTGCCAGCAGCTCGGATAGGTCCCTCTATGGTGAAAAACTGTTTTTT. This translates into CASSSDRSLYGEKLFF. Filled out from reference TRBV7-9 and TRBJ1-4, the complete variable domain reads DTGVSQNPRHKITKRGQNVTFRCDPISEHNRLYWYRQTLGQGPEFLTYFQNEAQLEKSRLLSDRFSAERPKGSFSTLEIQRTEQGDSAMYLCASSSDRSLYGEKLFFGSGTQLSVL.

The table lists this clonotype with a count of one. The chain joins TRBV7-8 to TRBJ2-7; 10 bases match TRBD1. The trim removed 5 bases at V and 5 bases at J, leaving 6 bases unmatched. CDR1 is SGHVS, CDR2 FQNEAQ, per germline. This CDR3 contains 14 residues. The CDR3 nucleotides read TGTGCCAGCAGCGCCGGGACAGGGGTCGACGAGCAGTACTTC. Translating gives CASSAGTGVDEQYF.

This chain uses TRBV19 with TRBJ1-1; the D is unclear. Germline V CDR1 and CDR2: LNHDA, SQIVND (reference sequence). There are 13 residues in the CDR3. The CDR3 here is CAELGRWNTEAFF. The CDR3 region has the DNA TGTGCTGAACTCGGACGGTGGAACACTGAAGCTTTCTTT.

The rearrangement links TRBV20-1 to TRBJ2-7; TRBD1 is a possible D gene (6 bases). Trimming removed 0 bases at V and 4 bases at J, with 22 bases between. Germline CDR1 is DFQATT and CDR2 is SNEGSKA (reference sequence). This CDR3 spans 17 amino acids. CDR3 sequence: CSARDLIPGHDPYEQYF. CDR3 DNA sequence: TGCAGTGCTAGAGACTTAATTCCGGGACACGACCCGTACGAGCAGTACTTC.

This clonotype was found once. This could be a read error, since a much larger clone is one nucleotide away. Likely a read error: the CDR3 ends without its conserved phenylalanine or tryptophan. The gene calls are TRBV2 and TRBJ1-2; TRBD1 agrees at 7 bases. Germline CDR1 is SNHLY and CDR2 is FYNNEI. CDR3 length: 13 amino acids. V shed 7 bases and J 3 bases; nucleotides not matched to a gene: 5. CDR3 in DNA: TGTGCCAGCACGCGGGACAGCTACTATGGCTACACCCTC. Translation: CASTRDSYYGYTL.

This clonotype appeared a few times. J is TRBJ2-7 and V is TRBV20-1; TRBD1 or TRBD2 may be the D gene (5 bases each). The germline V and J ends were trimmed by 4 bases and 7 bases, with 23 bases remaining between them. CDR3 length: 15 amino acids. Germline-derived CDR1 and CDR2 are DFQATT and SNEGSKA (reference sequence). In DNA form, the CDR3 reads TGCAGTGCTACGCCGACAGCGGCAGCTGGCGGGGAGCAGTACTTC. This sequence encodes CSATPTAAAGGEQYF.

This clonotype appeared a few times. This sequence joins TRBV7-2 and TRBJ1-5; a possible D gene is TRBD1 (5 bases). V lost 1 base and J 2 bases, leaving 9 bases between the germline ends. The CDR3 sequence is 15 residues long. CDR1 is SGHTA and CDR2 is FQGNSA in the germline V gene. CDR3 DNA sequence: TGTGCCAGCAGCTTAGACACAGGCCGCAATCAGCCCCAGCATTTT. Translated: CASSLDTGRNQPQHF.

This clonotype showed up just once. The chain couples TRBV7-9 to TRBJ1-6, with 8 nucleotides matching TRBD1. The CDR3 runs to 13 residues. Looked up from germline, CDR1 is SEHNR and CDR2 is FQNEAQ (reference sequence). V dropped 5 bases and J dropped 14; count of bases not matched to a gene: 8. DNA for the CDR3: TGTGCCAGCAGCGGACAGGGTAGTTTCACCCTCCACTTT. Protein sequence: CASSGQGSFTLHF.

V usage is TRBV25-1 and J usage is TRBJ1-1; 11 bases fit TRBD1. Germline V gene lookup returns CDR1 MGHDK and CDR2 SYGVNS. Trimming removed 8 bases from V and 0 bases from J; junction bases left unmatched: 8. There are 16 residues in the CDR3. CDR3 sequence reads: CASVRDRGSLNTEAFF. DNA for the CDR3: TGTGCCAGCGTTAGGGACAGGGGGTCTCTGAACACTGAAGCTTTCTTT.

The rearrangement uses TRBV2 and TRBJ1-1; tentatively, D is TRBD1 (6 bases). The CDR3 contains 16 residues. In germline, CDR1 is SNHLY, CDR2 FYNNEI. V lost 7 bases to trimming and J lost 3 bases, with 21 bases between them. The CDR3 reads CASKLGRGRLDTEAFF. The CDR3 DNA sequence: TGTGCCAGCAAACTCGGCAGGGGACGGTTGGACACTGAAGCTTTCTTT.

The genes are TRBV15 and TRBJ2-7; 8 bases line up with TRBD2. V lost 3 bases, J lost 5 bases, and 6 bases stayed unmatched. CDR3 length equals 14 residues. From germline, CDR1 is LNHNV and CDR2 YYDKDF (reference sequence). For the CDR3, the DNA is TGTGCCACCAGCAGGACAGCGGGAGACCACGAGCAGTACTTC. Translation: CATSRTAGDHEQYF.

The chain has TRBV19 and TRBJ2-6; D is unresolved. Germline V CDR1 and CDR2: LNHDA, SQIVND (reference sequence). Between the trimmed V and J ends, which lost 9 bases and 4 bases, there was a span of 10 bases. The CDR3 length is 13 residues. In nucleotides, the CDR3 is TGTGCCAGCAGCCAAGAGGGGGCCAACGTCCTGACTTTC. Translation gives CASSQEGANVLTF. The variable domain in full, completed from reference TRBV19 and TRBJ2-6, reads DGGITQSPKYLFRKEGQNVTLSCEQNLNHDAMYWYRQDPGQGLRLIYYSQIVNDFQKGDIAEGYSVSREKKESFPLTVTSAQKNPTAFYLCASSQEGANVLTFGAGSRLTVL.

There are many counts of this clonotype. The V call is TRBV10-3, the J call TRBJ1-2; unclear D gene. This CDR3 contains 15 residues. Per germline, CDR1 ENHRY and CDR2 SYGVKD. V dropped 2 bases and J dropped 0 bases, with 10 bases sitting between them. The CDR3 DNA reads TGTGCCATCAGTGAGATCAGGCAAGCTAACTATGGCTACACCTTC. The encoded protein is CAISEIRQANYGYTF.

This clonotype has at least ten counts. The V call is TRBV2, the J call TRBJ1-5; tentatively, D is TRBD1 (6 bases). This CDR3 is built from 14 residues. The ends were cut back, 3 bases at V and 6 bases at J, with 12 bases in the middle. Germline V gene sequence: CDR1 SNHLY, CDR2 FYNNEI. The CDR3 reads CASSEGGASQPQHF. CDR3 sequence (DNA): TGTGCCAGCAGTGAGGGGGGGGCGAGTCAGCCCCAGCATTTT. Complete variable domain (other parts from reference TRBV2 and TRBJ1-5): EPEVTQTPSHQVTQMGQEVILRCVPISNHLYFYWYRQILGQKVEFLVSFYNNEISEKSEIFDDQFSVERPDGSNFTLKIRSTKLEDSAMYFCASSEGGASQPQHFGDGTRLSIL.

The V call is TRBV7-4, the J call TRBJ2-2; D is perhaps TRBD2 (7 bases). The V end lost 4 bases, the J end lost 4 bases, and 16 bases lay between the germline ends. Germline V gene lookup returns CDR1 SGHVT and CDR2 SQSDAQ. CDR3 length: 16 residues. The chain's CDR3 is CASSYRGGEGTGELFF. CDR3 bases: TGTGCCAGCAGCTACAGAGGGGGGGAAGGCACCGGGGAGCTGTTTTTT.

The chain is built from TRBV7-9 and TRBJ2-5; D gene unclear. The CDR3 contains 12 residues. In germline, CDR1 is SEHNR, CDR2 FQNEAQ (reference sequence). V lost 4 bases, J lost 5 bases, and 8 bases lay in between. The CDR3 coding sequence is TGTGCCAGCAGCTCGATGAGGGAGACCCAGTACTTC. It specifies CASSSMRETQYF.

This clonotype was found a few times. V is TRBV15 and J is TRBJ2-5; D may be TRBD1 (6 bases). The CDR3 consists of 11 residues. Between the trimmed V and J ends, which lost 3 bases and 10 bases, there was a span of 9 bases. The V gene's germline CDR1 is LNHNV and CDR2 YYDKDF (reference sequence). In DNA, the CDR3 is TGTGCCACCAGCAGGGGGACAATCCAGTACTTC. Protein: CATSRGTIQYF.

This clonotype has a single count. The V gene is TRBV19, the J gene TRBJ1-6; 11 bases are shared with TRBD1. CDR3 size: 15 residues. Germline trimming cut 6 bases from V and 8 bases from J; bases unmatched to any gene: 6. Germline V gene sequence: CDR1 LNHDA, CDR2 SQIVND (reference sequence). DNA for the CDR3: TGTGCCAGTAGCCCCGTGGGACAGGGGGATTCACCCCTCCACTTT. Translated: CASSPVGQGDSPLHF. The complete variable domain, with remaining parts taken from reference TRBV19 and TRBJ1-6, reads DGGITQSPKYLFRKEGQNVTLSCEQNLNHDAMYWYRQDPGQGLRLIYYSQIVNDFQKGDIAEGYSVSREKKESFPLTVTSAQKNPTAFYLCASSPVGQGDSPLHFGNGTRLTVT.

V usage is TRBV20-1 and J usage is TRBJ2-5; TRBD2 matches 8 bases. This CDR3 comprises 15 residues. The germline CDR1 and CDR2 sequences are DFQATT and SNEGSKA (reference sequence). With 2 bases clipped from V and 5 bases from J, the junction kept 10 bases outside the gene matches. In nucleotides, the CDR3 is TGCAGTGCTAGATTCGCGGGGGGCCCCAGGGAGACCCAGTACTTC. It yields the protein CSARFAGGPRETQYF.

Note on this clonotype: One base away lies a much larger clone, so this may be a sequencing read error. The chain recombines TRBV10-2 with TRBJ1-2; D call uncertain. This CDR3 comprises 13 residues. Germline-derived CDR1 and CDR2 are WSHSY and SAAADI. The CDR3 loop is CANSEPRRYGYTF. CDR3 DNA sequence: TGCGCCAACAGTGAACCCAGGCGGTATGGCTACACCTTC.